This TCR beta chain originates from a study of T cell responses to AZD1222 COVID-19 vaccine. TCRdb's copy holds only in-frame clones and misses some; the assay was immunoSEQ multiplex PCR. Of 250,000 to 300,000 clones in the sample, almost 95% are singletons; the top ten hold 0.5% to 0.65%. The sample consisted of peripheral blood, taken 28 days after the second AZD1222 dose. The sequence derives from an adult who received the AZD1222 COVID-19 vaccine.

CDR3 coding DNA: TGTGCCACTACGACTGGGTATGGCTACACCTTC. As protein: CATTTGYGYTF. V usage is TRBV28 and J usage is TRBJ1-2, with D unresolved. Trimming took 10 bases from V and 5 from J, leaving 11 bases between them. The CDR3 length is 11 residues. Germline CDR1 reads MDHEN; CDR2 reads SYDVKM.